This TCR beta chain was sequenced during a study of blood T cells in healthy people across ages. Findings and limits, study-wide: While age rose, TCR beta diversity per million T cells dropped in a roughly linear way.

Comment on this clonotype: Its cognate antigen is unknown.

Alongside a J-beta primer mix, a sample-barcoded 5' primer served in a second PCR lasting about 7 to 11 cycles. One entry per CDR3 protein, called by TCRdb with MiXCR from the 5' RACE reads. The profile shows 710,000 or so distinct CDR3 sequences, approximately 30% of them singletons. Germline V gene lookup returns CDR1 SQVTM and CDR2 ANQGSEA. The CDR3 contains 12 residues. V dropped 7 bases and J dropped 4 bases, with 14 bases sitting between them. V gene TRBV29-1 combines with J gene TRBJ2-7; possible D gene TRBD1, 6 bases. Source material: blood. The origin of this receptor is a woman aged 80 or older in good health. CDR3 DNA sequence: TGCAGCGCCGAAGAAGGGGGATACGAGCAGTACTTC. Translation gives CSAEEGGYEQYF.